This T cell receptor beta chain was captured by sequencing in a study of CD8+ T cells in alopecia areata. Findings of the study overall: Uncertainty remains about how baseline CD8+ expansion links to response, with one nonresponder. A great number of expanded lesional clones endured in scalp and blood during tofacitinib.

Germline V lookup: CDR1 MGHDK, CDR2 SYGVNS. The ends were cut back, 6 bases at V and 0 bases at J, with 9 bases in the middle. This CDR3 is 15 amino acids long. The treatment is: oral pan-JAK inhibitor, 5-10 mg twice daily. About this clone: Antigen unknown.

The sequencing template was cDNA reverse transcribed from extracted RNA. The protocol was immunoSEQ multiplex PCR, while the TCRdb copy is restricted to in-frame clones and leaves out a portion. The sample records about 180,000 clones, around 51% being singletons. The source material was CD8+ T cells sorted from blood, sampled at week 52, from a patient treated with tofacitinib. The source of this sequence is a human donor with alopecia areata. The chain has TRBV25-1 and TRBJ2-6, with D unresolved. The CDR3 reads CASSPAYSGANVLTF. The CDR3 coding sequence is TGTGCCAGCAGCCCCGCCTACTCTGGGGCCAACGTCCTGACTTTC.